Listed below are T cell receptor beta chains from one sample, sequenced in a study of identical twins. In TCRdb, the 5' RACE reads were re-called with MiXCR into one record per CDR3 protein. The sample lists approximately 530,000 distinct CDR3 sequences, 20% to 25% occurring once. These data were also reused for a study on yellow fever vaccine responses in identical twins.

The sequenced material came from CD4+ T cells sorted from blood. Receptor source: a woman between 18 and 29 years old in good health. Both conserved end residues are part of each CDR3. The D gene is left open where the match is weak. Clone size is given for some rows only: seen once, a few or many times, or a class if the clone is expanded.

j_call clone_size d_call v_call cdr3_nt cdr3_aa
TRBJ1-2 few - TRBV10-3 TGTGCCATCAGCCCCGACGGCTATGGCTACACCTTC CAISPDGYGYTF
TRBJ1-5 - TRBD1 TRBV6-2/TRBV6-3 TGTGCCAGCAGAAAGGACAGGAGACTCAATCAGCCCCAGCATTTT CASRKDRRLNQPQHF
TRBJ1-1 - TRBD1 TRBV5-1 TGCGCCAGCAGCTTGGAGGACAGGCCCATAGTGTTCTTT CASSLEDRPIVFF
TRBJ2-7 many TRBD1 TRBV27 TGTGCCAGCAGTACCGCTGGGACAGGGAGCAGATACGAGCAGTACTTC CASSTAGTGSRYEQYF
TRBJ2-1 few TRBD2 TRBV5-1 TGCGCCAGCAGGAGCGGGGGGGCCGACAATGAGCAGTTCTTC CASRSGGADNEQFF
TRBJ1-1 - - TRBV29-1 TGCAGCGCCGGGGAGGTCGGGAACACTGAAGCTTTCTTT CSAGEVGNTEAFF
TRBJ2-2 once TRBD2 TRBV6-1 TGTGCTGAGACTAGCGGCTACGGGGAGCTGTTTTTT CAETSGYGELFF
TRBJ1-1 - TRBD1 TRBV9 TGTGCCAGCAGCGTCGGGACAGGGACAAACACTGAAGCTTTCTTT CASSVGTGTNTEAFF
TRBJ2-1 - TRBD1 TRBV29-1 TGCAGCGTTGGTAGGCCGGGACAGGGAGACAATGAGCAGTTCTTC CSVGRPGQGDNEQFF
TRBJ2-3 few - TRBV4-2 TGTGCCAGCAGCCAAGAAGGTAGCTTGGATACGCAGTATTTT CASSQEGSLDTQYF
TRBJ2-1 few TRBD2 TRBV2 TGTGCCAACCTGAGACTAGCGGGGAACAATGAGCAGTTCTTC CANLRLAGNNEQFF
TRBJ2-2 many TRBD1 TRBV28 TGTGCCAGCAGTTTAGGGGACAGAAACACCGGGGAGCTGTTTTTT CASSLGDRNTGELFF
TRBJ2-3 few TRBD2 TRBV7-2 TGTGCCAGCAGCTCGGTGGGCGGGAGGGCCTCAGATACGCAGTATTTT CASSSVGGRASDTQYF
TRBJ2-5 - - TRBV20-1 TGCAGTCTGTGGATATTGGAGACCCAGTACTTC CSLWILETQYF
TRBJ2-7 - TRBD1 TRBV19 TGTGCCAGTAGTATGCCGGGACAGGGTTCCTACGAGCAGTACTTC CASSMPGQGSYEQYF
TRBJ2-1 - TRBD2 TRBV14 TGTGCCAGCAGCGGGGCTAGCGGATATACCTCCTACAATGAGCAGTTCTTC CASSGASGYTSYNEQFF
TRBJ2-1 few TRBD2 TRBV4-1 TGCGCCAGCAGCCTAGGGACTAGCGGGATTAATGAGCAGTTCTTC CASSLGTSGINEQFF
TRBJ2-1 few - TRBV2 TGTGCCAGCAGTGGAGGTATTGGGGCCTCTAGCAGTCCCTGGGCCAATGAGCAGTTCTTC CASSGGIGASSSPWANEQFF
TRBJ2-3 - - TRBV20-1 TGCAGTGCTAGAGATTGGGGAAGGACAGATACGCAGTATTTT CSARDWGRTDTQYF
TRBJ2-1 - TRBD2 TRBV12-3/TRBV12-4 TGTGCCAGCAGGACTAGCGGGAGCTACAATGAGCAGTTCTTC CASRTSGSYNEQFF
TRBJ1-5 - - TRBV10-3 TGTGCCATCAGTGAGCCCGGGGCAGGGGCCCGCAATCAGCCCCAGCATTTT CAISEPGAGARNQPQHF
TRBJ2-7 - - TRBV3-1 TGTGCCAGCAGCCAAGATCCCGGATTCGAGCAGTACTTC CASSQDPGFEQYF
TRBJ2-1 - - TRBV28 TGTGCCAGCACCCATGGTCTAGGCTACAATGAGCAGTTCTTC CASTHGLGYNEQFF
TRBJ2-2 - TRBD2 TRBV6-1 TGTGCCAGCAGTCTCCAGCGGGGGGCCCTCACCGGGGAGCTGTTTTTT CASSLQRGALTGELFF
TRBJ2-7 few - TRBV20-1 TGCAGTGCTACGCGGGAAGCCTACGAGCAGTACTTC CSATREAYEQYF
TRBJ2-4 - TRBD2 TRBV10-2 TGCGCCAGCAGTAGTCCACTAGCGAAAAACATTCAGTACTTC CASSSPLAKNIQYF
TRBJ2-7 - TRBD2 TRBV10-3 TGTGCCATCAGTGAGTCACCCGCGGGAGCTTCCTACGAGCAGTACTTC CAISESPAGASYEQYF
TRBJ2-1 - - TRBV7-2 TGTGCCAGCAGCCGGGATGGGATGAATGAGCAGTTCTTC CASSRDGMNEQFF
TRBJ2-2 - - TRBV25-1 TGTGCCAGCAGACTCTCTCACGGGGAGCTGTTTTTT CASRLSHGELFF
TRBJ2-7 few TRBD1 TRBV3-1 TGTGCCAGCACCTCAGTGCGGGCAGGGGGCTACGAGCAGTACTTC CASTSVRAGGYEQYF
TRBJ2-3 few - TRBV7-9 TGTGCCAGCAGCCAAGGACTAAATACGCAGTATTTT CASSQGLNTQYF
TRBJ2-1 few TRBD2 TRBV20-1 TGCAGTGCTAGAACGACTAGCTGGAATGAGCAGTTCTTC CSARTTSWNEQFF
TRBJ1-3 - - TRBV10-2 TGCGCCAGCAGTGGGGGTCCTGGAAACACCATATATTTT CASSGGPGNTIYF
TRBJ1-6 - - TRBV5-1 TGCGCCAGCAGCTTCTCCGGAGATAATTCACCCCTCCACTTT CASSFSGDNSPLHF
TRBJ1-1 few - TRBV7-9 TGTGCCAGCAGCTTAGAACAAAGGAACACTGAAGCTTTCTTT CASSLEQRNTEAFF
TRBJ2-1 - - TRBV5-1 TGCGCCAGCAGCTTGGGTGGGCCGACAGCTTACAATGAGCAGTTCTTC CASSLGGPTAYNEQFF
TRBJ2-1 - - TRBV24-1 TGTGCCACCAGTGATCCCGGGGGAGCGGAGAAGAATGAGCAGTTCTTC CATSDPGGAEKNEQFF
TRBJ2-3 - - TRBV29-1 TGCAGCGTTGAGGCGGAAGGCACAGATACGCAGTATTTT CSVEAEGTDTQYF
TRBJ2-1 - - TRBV2 TGTGCCAGCAAGCCAACCCCCGGCCACAATGAGCAGTTCTTC CASKPTPGHNEQFF
TRBJ2-1 few TRBD2 TRBV12-3/TRBV12-4 TGTGCCAGCAGTTTGGCGGGGGGGCCGTCCAATGAGCAGTTCTTC CASSLAGGPSNEQFF
TRBJ2-1 few - TRBV9 TGTGCCAGCAGCGTAGACACTGAGCAGTTCTTC CASSVDTEQFF
TRBJ2-3 few - TRBV12-3/TRBV12-4 TGTGCCAGCACTGCTGGGTCCACAGATACGCAGTATTTT CASTAGSTDTQYF
TRBJ2-3 few TRBD2 TRBV3-1 TGTGCCAGCAGCCAGAGAGCGGGGGGGACCGCAGATACGCAGTATTTT CASSQRAGGTADTQYF
TRBJ2-7 - - TRBV6-5 TGTGCCAGCAGTTACGGCAGGGTTGCCGAGCAGTACTTC CASSYGRVAEQYF
TRBJ2-5 - - TRBV29-1 TGCAGCATAACCCCGTTCCAAGAGACCCAGTACTTC CSITPFQETQYF
TRBJ2-1 many - TRBV12-3/TRBV12-4 TGTGCCAGCAGTTTTAGGCTTACAGGGTTTGAGCAGTTCTTC CASSFRLTGFEQFF
TRBJ2-1 - TRBD1 TRBV2 TGTGCCAGCAGCCACCCTCGGACAGGGGGCGCCGACAATGAGCAGTTCTTC CASSHPRTGGADNEQFF
TRBJ1-1 few - TRBV7-9 TGTGCCAGCAGCTCCCGGACAGCCTGGGGTGAAGCTTTCTTT CASSSRTAWGEAFF
TRBJ1-4 few - TRBV2 TGTGCCAGCAGCCTGATCGCAGGGACTGAAAAACTGTTTTTT CASSLIAGTEKLFF
TRBJ1-1 - - TRBV6-5 TGTGCCAGCAGTTACGAGACAGCCAACACTGAAGCTTTCTTT CASSYETANTEAFF
TRBJ2-1 few - TRBV3-1 TGTGCCAGCAGCCAGGGCAGGGTACCCAATGAGCAGTTCTTC CASSQGRVPNEQFF
TRBJ2-7 once TRBD1 TRBV7-2 TGTGCCAGCAGCCCGCAAATGGACAGGCTCTCCTACGAGCAGTACTTC CASSPQMDRLSYEQYF
TRBJ2-5 - - TRBV7-9 TGTGCCAGCAGCCCCGCACGAGGAGCGATCCAAGAGACCCAGTACTTC CASSPARGAIQETQYF
TRBJ1-6 few TRBD1 TRBV12-3/TRBV12-4 TGTGCCAGCAGTCCGGACAGGGCCCAACTCCTCCACTTT CASSPDRAQLLHF
TRBJ2-1 - TRBD2 TRBV7-3 TGTGCCAGCAGAAAAGGGGGGGCTAGCGGGACCATAGGGGATGAGCGGTTCTTC CASRKGGASGTIGDERFF
TRBJ2-7 - TRBD2 TRBV7-9 TGTGCCAGCAGCTTAATTTGGACTAGCGGGCACTACGAGCAGTACTTC CASSLIWTSGHYEQYF
TRBJ2-7 - - TRBV18 TGTGCCAGCTCACCGGGCCAGACGACCTACGAGCAGTACTTC CASSPGQTTYEQYF
TRBJ2-2 - - TRBV7-9 TGTGCCCGCCGAGGGGAAGACGGAACCGGGGAGCTGTTTTTT CARRGEDGTGELFF